Sequencing of this T cell receptor (beta chain) was carried out in a study of identical twins. Broader study findings: Abundant cord blood beta clonotypes carried fewer insertions; memory repertoires showed none. Models came in too low on out-of-frame TCR alpha sharing in monozygotic twins.

This clonotype showed up just a few times. Its matching antigen is unknown. All donors comprised healthy Caucasians. The cDNA had a unique molecular identifier and a template-switch universal primer site. TCRdb used MiXCR to reprocess the 5' RACE reads, holding one entry per CDR3 protein. The sample lists about 530,000 distinct CDR3 sequences, over 12% seen once, with more than 0.4% in the top ten. The CDR3 is made up of 12 amino acids. V was shortened by 6 bases and J by 8 bases, with 13 bases between the two germline ends. The V gene's germline CDR1 is SEHNR and CDR2 FQNEAQ (reference sequence). These data also featured in a second study, about yellow fever vaccine responses in identical twins.

J is TRBJ1-1 and V is TRBV7-9; maybe TRBD1 (6 bases). Sequencing was done on a sample of CD4+ T cells sorted from blood. This TCR was sampled from a woman aged 18-29 years in good health. CDR3 residues: CASSRTADEAFF. For the CDR3, the DNA is TGTGCCAGCAGTCGGACAGCCGACGAAGCTTTCTTT.